The clone carrying this T cell receptor (beta chain) was found many times. Time point meaning: pre-sensitization, week 0. Regarding treatment: therapeutic diphenylcyclopropenone sensitization with weekly scalp DPC. This record comes from a study of human T cells and chemical hapten exposure. On the study more broadly: Doses of diphenylcyclopropenone went to the patients' scalps weekly throughout the approximately 22-week study. Chiefly female patients presented with alopecia areata, totalis or universalis.

J was trimmed by 4 bases and V by 5 bases; bases with no gene match: 3. The CDR3 loop spans 13 amino acids. Germline V gene data show CDR1 as GTSNPN and CDR2 as SVGIG (reference sequence). TCRdb reanalysed the RACE reads using MiXCR and keeps one entry per CDR3 protein. Among 300,000 to 400,000 distinct CDR3 sequences, approximately 5% were seen once, and the ten largest hold just over 2.5%. The V and J genes are TRBV30 and TRBJ2-5; 11 bases line up with TRBD1. This sample comprised whole blood, obtained in connection with sensitization to the hapten diphenylcyclopropenone (DPC). The sequence was obtained from a woman between 45 and 65 years old with alopecia areata. Some clones in this sample may be carry-over from other donors' samples. For the CDR3, the DNA is TGTGCCTGGGGACAGGGGGCACCAGAGACCCAGTACTTC. Its translation is CAWGQGAPETQYF.